The entry below describes one T cell receptor (beta chain). Its target antigen remains unknown. Base qualities are not recorded, but no much larger clone differs from it by a single base. This record comes from a study of long-term antiretroviral therapy in people with HIV (dated by TCRdb to 2021 to 2024). At the level of the whole study: The earliest samples were collected approximately a decade before the 2015 WHO recommendation for immediate ART, a period when ART was typically delayed until CD4 counts fell. The cohort contributed under 200 cryopreserved PBMC samples from around 33 adults with confirmed HIV infection, collected serially over a mean of about six years (range 1-12). Test extractions of a monoclonal T-cell line alongside approximately 36 polyclonal samples showed no cross-contamination during QIAcube processing. This retrospective serial study examined whether starting ART and sustained HIV suppression were associated with changes in the composition and diversity of the TRB repertoire in peripheral blood. Of the 30 participants with HIV, 10 to 11 were female.

CDR1 and CDR2 were assigned from the germline V gene as SGHRS and YFSETQ. Taken from cysteine to phenylalanine, the CDR3 has 16 residues. Of the read, only the CDR3 DNA is kept; its 48 bases are in frame from base 1. V is reduced by 0 bases and J by 2 bases, leaving a spacing of 13 bases between them. To be included, a participant needed at least one PBMC sample from before ART initiation plus at least two post-ART samples. All participants with HIV were treated in the United States of America. Cryopreserved samples of about 1-10 million PBMC were thawed and washed before DNA extraction. At the time of the earliest PBMC sample for each participant with HIV, ages ranged from about 23 to 60 years. Each participant contributed PBMC samples from 1-4 timepoints before ART initiation and 2-8 timepoints after ART initiation, with a median of 7 samples. For every participant, serial HIV viral load, CD4+ T-cell count, ART history and demographic data were obtained. Genomic DNA was extracted from unsorted PBMC with a Qiagen kit on a QIAcube, with processing performed in batches of 12 samples.

Overall results and qualifications from the work: Inferences about post-ART repertoire changes are limited because no data were available on ART adherence, viral resistance or therapy changes. Because pre-ART samples had limited cell numbers, profiling was done on unsorted PBMC rather than on sorted CD4+ and CD8+ T cells. Owing to limited PBMC availability, only the TCR beta chain was sequenced, without alpha chain pairing. Compared with controls, HIV repertoires had narrower CDR3 length ranges, and the network structure pointed to an antigen-experienced repertoire that shifted only slightly toward naive after ART. Expanded TRB clones identified before ART initiation dominated the repertoire at all time points, although this dominance fluctuated and declined in many PLHIV after ART. The samples span the years 2004 to 2017, and the ART regimens used at that time may not be as effective as current regimens. Starting ART was linked to a significant rise in TRB diversity, yet even with long-term ART the diversity remained significantly lower than in transplant donor controls.

The immunoSEQ hsTCRB v3.0 assay was used at survey level resolution to sequence the TRB variable region. The target sequencing depth for TRB was roughly 40,000-50,000 T-cell genomes per sample. An Illumina MiSeq with a v3 150-cycle kit was used to sequence the pooled TRB libraries. On the study's bioinformatics: Repertoire analysis was performed in R inside a reproducible Nextflow workflow that covered QC, data transformation and analysis. LymphoSeq2, an R package for exploring AIRR-Seq data, was used to implement custom analyses. A handful of samples that yielded fewer than 5000 total TRB sequences were excluded, so that approximately 170 HIV repertoires were analyzed. Among the roughly 190 retained HIV repertoires, about 57 were collected before ART initiation and 120 to 130 after ART initiation. Repertoires were downsampled to 5000 TRB nucleotide sequences, and summary statistics were averaged over 100 downsampling iterations. The analysis kept only TRB sequences whose CDR3 regions were at least seven amino acids long. Diversity was measured with a Shannon entropy-derived clonality score and the Gini coefficient. In the repertoire networks, any two of the top 5000 CDR3 amino acid sequences were connected whenever the two sequences differed by an edit distance of one. For TRB CDR3 amino acid sequences, antigen specificity groups and MHC restriction were predicted with GLIPH2. Known CMV, EBV, HIV or tissue antigen associations were flagged by matching CDR3 amino acid sequences against VDJdb and McPAS-TCR. Pre-ART, post-ART and control groups were compared with Wilcoxon signed-rank tests and Holm-Bonferroni correction. The source is immuneACCESS, and TCRdb retained only in-frame sequences with V and J called. Part of the clones is not carried over; for the studies checked, unresolved V genes explain less than half of this, and the remainder is unexplained. The D gene and trimming were derived from the DNA, and the V and J assignments and clone size from that table. This sample comprises about 24,000 clones, roughly four fifths of them detected only once. Of the sample, about 5.6% falls within the top ten clones.

This sequence was found in a man aged 25 to 40 with HIV. The sequenced sample was unsorted PBMCs, obtained 4.4 years after starting antiretroviral therapy. Recombination linked TRBV5-1 to TRBJ2-3; TRBD1 is a weak D gene call, 5 bases matching. CDR3 protein: CASSLELRAFTDTQYF. The DNA sequence reads TGCGCCAGCAGCTTGGAGCTCAGGGCTTTCACAGATACGCAGTATTTT. The full variable domain, with segments outside the CDR3 supplied by the reference TRBV5-1 and TRBJ2-3 proteins, appears as KAGVTQTPRYLIKTRGQQVTLSCSPISGHRSVSWYQQTPGQGLQFLFEYFSETQRNKGNFPGRFSGRQFSNSRSEMNVSTLELGDSALYLCASSLELRAFTDTQYFGPGTRLTVL.